The 27 T cell receptor beta chains reported below all come from one sample, sequenced in a study of blood T cell repertoires in COVID-19. Clones were sequenced by immunoSEQ multiplex PCR, and TCRdb holds only the in-frame ones, with some missing. The table records some 45,000 clones, roughly 87% of them present only once. Sequencing was carried out using peripheral blood. These receptors were collected from a man in his 60s with active COVID-19.

This rearrangement joins TRBV7-3 to TRBJ2-2; D is ambiguous. Per germline, CDR1 SGHTA and CDR2 FQGTGA. Between the trimmed V and J ends, which lost 7 bases and 5 bases, there was a span of 14 bases. CDR3 size: 14 residues. Here the CDR3 reads CASTPGGWTGELFF. In DNA form, the CDR3 reads TGTGCCAGCACTCCTGGCGGCTGGACCGGGGAGCTGTTTTTT.

V and J are TRBV4-1 and TRBJ2-1; TRBD2 aligns across 12 bases. Germline CDR1 MGHRA, CDR2 YSYEKL. The CDR3 has 16 amino acids. V trimming: 2 bases; J trimming: 10 bases; junction bases outside the gene matches: 9. CDR3 residues: CASSQTLAGGQYEQFF. The CDR3 nucleotides are TGCGCCAGCAGCCAAACCCTAGCGGGGGGGCAATACGAGCAGTTCTTC.

This sequence joins TRBV4-2 and TRBJ1-1, with 7 bases aligning to TRBD1. The CDR3 is 15 residues long. J gave up 2 bases and V 1 base, and 4 bases lay outside the gene matches. Germline CDR1 LGHNA, CDR2 YNFKEQ. The CDR3 spells CASSQGGTDNTEAFF. The CDR3 region has the DNA TGTGCCAGCAGCCAAGGCGGGACAGATAACACTGAAGCTTTCTTT.

The chain has TRBV27 and TRBJ2-5, with a weak D call TRBD1 (6 bases). Germline values: CDR1 MNHEY, CDR2 SMNVEV (reference sequence). V gave up 9 bases and J gave up 0 bases, with 20 bases separating them. The CDR3 runs to 16 residues. CDR3 amino acids: CASKPLGDMDQETQYF. The CDR3 region has the DNA TGTGCCAGTAAGCCTCTGGGGGACATGGACCAAGAGACCCAGTACTTC.

The rearrangement uses TRBV4-1 and TRBJ1-5; D might be TRBD1 (6 bases). The CDR3 spans 15 residues. CDR1 and CDR2 (germline): MGHRA, YSYEKL. V shed 2 bases and J shed 5 bases, with 13 bases lying between them. CDR3 coding DNA: TGCGCCAGCAGCCAAACCCCCAGACAGGATCAGCCCCAGCATTTT. As protein: CASSQTPRQDQPQHF.

CDR3: CASSQDGTAPNYGYTF. The CDR3 nucleotides read TGTGCCAGCAGCCAAGATGGGACAGCTCCTAACTATGGCTACACCTTC. V is TRBV3-1 (or the pseudogene TRBV3-2) and J is TRBJ1-2; 7 nucleotides match TRBD1. Germline V gene sequence: CDR1 LGHDT, CDR2 YNNKEL (reference sequence). The trim removed 0 bases at V and 0 bases at J, leaving 4 bases unmatched. The CDR3 has 16 residues.

V and J are TRBV10-1 and TRBJ2-2; 9 nucleotides match TRBD2. CDR3 size: 17 residues. Unmatched junction bases numbered 13, after V lost 4 bases and J lost 7 bases. Germline CDR1 and CDR2: WNHNN and SYGVQD (reference sequence). The CDR3 nucleotides are TGCGCCAGCAGTGGGGGAGCGGGAGGCCGGATCGGCGGGGAGCTGTTTTTT. This sequence encodes CASSGGAGGRIGGELFF.

The chain recombines TRBV7-2 with TRBJ2-7; D is perhaps TRBD2 (6 bases). Deletions cut 4 bases from V and 10 bases from J, with 14 bases between. The CDR3 extends over 12 amino acids. Looked up from germline, CDR1 is SGHTA and CDR2 is FQGNSA. The CDR3 protein is CASSSGTHIQYF. CDR3 nucleotides: TGTGCCAGCAGCTCCGGGACTCACATCCAGTACTTC.

This chain links TRBV21-1 with TRBJ1-3; no check of the table's D call, TRBD1, against the DNA was made. TRBV21-1 is noted as a pseudogene. The CDR3 covers 18 residues. CDR3 sequence (DNA): TGTGCCAGCAGCAAAGGCTATCGGGACAGACTCTCTGGAAACACCATATATTTT. It codes for CASSKGYRDRLSGNTIYF.

This clone was counted many times. The chain combines TRBV29-1 with TRBJ2-3, with 10 bases lining up with TRBD1. This CDR3 contains 14 residues. J was trimmed by 6 bases and V by 1 base; bases with no gene match: 4. Per germline, CDR1 SQVTM and CDR2 ANQGSEA. CDR3 DNA: TGCAGCGTTGAAGGGACAGGGGGATCGGATACGCAGTATTTT. As protein: CSVEGTGGSDTQYF.

V is TRBV19 and J is TRBJ2-4, with TRBD2 as a possible D gene (6 bases). Trimming took 4 bases from V and 1 from J, leaving 14 bases between them. Per the germline V gene, CDR1 is LNHDA and CDR2 is SQIVND (reference sequence). The CDR3 spans 16 residues. The CDR3 nucleotides read TGTGCCAGTAGTACCTTCGGGGGAGCCGCCAAAAACATTCAGTACTTC. Protein: CASSTFGGAAKNIQYF.

The chain has TRBV9 and TRBJ2-3, with TRBD2 matching 9 bases. The CDR3 extends over 19 amino acids. The trim removed 1 base at V and 0 bases at J, leaving 12 bases unmatched. Germline V lookup: CDR1 SGDLS, CDR2 YYNGEE. The CDR3 loop is CASSVRGLALKTSTDTQYF. The CDR3 DNA reads TGTGCCAGCAGCGTAAGGGGACTAGCCCTGAAGACTAGCACAGATACGCAGTATTTT.

The chain carries TRBV3-1 (or the pseudogene TRBV3-2) and TRBJ2-7; the match to TRBD2 covers 10 bases. Germline trimming cut 0 bases from V and 5 bases from J; bases unmatched to any gene: 13. The CDR3 sequence is 18 residues long. Germline V lookup: CDR1 LGHDT, CDR2 YNNKEL (reference sequence). CDR3 residues: CASSQDPASGGGIHEQYF. DNA for the CDR3: TGTGCCAGCAGCCAAGATCCGGCTAGCGGGGGCGGGATTCACGAGCAGTACTTC.

The chain employs TRBV15 and TRBJ2-7; 8 nucleotides match TRBD2. Germline values: CDR1 LNHNV, CDR2 YYDKDF (reference sequence). The CDR3 is 13 amino acids. V shed 6 bases and J 2 bases; nucleotides not matched to a gene: 3. The CDR3 region is CATSISGTYEQYF. The CDR3 coding sequence is TGTGCCACCAGTATTAGCGGGACCTACGAGCAGTACTTC.

The genes are TRBV19 and TRBJ1-5; unclear D gene. Germline CDR1 LNHDA, CDR2 SQIVND (reference sequence). With 2 bases removed from V and 1 base from J, the gap between germline ends came to 12 bases. CDR3 length equals 16 residues. CDR3 loop: CASSILGSISNQPQHF. For the CDR3, the DNA is TGTGCCAGTAGTATACTGGGCAGTATAAGCAATCAGCCCCAGCATTTT.

In DNA form, the CDR3 reads TGTGCCAGCGAACTAGACACCGGGGAGCTGTTTTTT. The encoded protein is CASELDTGELFF. J is TRBJ2-2 and V is TRBV7-3; possibly TRBD2 for D (5 bases). The CDR3 loop spans 12 amino acids. The V end lost 8 bases, the J end lost 3 bases, and 7 bases lay between the germline ends. Per germline, CDR1 SGHTA and CDR2 FQGTGA.

This clone was observed a handful of times. This sequence joins TRBV13 and TRBJ2-3, with 11 bases aligning to TRBD2. CDR3 length equals 17 residues. Germline assignment: CDR1 PRHDT and CDR2 FYEKMQ (reference sequence). V dropped 5 bases and J dropped 1; count of bases not matched to a gene: 8. This CDR3 is CASSPPSSGRGTDTQYF. The CDR3 nucleotides are TGTGCCAGCAGCCCCCCCAGTAGCGGGAGGGGCACAGATACGCAGTATTTT.

The rearrangement links TRBV15 to TRBJ2-2; D gene uncertain. V gave up 0 bases and J gave up 4 bases, with 15 bases separating them. The CDR3 spans 17 residues. Germline V gene lookup returns CDR1 LNHNV and CDR2 YYDKDF (reference sequence). The DNA for the CDR3 is TGTGCCACCAGCAGAGATCCCAGTCCCGGCGGCACCGGGGAGCTGTTTTTT. It codes for CATSRDPSPGGTGELFF.

This chain links TRBV25-1 with TRBJ2-3; D possibly corresponds to TRBD1 (7 bases). V was clipped by 1 base and J by 6 bases, with 17 bases between them. Germline V gene lookup returns CDR1 MGHDK and CDR2 SYGVNS. This CDR3 has 16 amino acids. CDR3: CASSEWGGTEWDTQYF. The DNA of the CDR3 is TGTGCCAGCAGTGAATGGGGCGGGACAGAGTGGGATACGCAGTATTTT.

The chain has TRBV6-2 or TRBV6-3 and TRBJ1-1, with D hard to call. Looked up from germline, CDR1 is MNHEY and CDR2 is SVGEGT. The V and J ends lost 6 bases and 1 base respectively, with 15 bases between them. This CDR3 has 15 residues. The CDR3 region is CASSSMDLQNTEAFF. In DNA form, the CDR3 reads TGTGCCAGCAGCAGCATGGACTTACAGAACACTGAAGCTTTCTTT.

The chain is built from TRBV7-2 and TRBJ1-2; 8 positions match TRBD1. Looked up from germline, CDR1 is SGHTA and CDR2 is FQGNSA. J gave up 4 bases and V 5 bases, and 9 bases lay outside the gene matches. The CDR3 is 15 amino acids. The CDR3 region is CASSPTQGAGYGYTF. CDR3 bases: TGTGCCAGCAGCCCGACTCAGGGGGCAGGCTATGGCTACACCTTC.

CDR3 protein: CASSLWGTSGSYEQYF. The CDR3 DNA reads as TGTGCCAGCAGCTTATGGGGGACTAGCGGGAGCTACGAGCAGTACTTC. V usage is TRBV7-8 and J usage is TRBJ2-7, with 14 bases fitting TRBD2. With 2 bases clipped from V and 3 bases from J, the junction kept 3 bases outside the gene matches. Germline lookup yields CDR1 SGHVS and CDR2 FQNEAQ. The CDR3 has 16 amino acids.

The rearrangement links TRBV19 to TRBJ1-1, with TRBD1 identical over 8 bases. The V gene's germline CDR1 is LNHDA and CDR2 SQIVND (reference sequence). The CDR3 length is 13 residues. The J segment lost 6 bases and the V segment lost 7 bases, leaving 7 bases of the junction unmatched. The CDR3 protein is CASTRDRLSEAFF. CDR3 DNA sequence: TGTGCCAGTACCCGGGACAGGTTGTCTGAAGCTTTCTTT.

This chain links TRBV10-1 with TRBJ2-1; the match to TRBD2 covers 11 bases. The CDR3 is 15 residues long. CDR1 is WNHNN, CDR2 SYGVQD, per germline (reference sequence). J was trimmed by 8 bases and V by 3 bases; bases with no gene match: 6. CDR3 DNA: TGCGCCAGCAGTGAAGATAGCGGGAGGGAGGATGAGCAGTTCTTC. Translated, it gives CASSEDSGREDEQFF.

The V call is TRBV7-2, the J call TRBJ2-3; 11 bases are a match to TRBD2. The CDR3 has 16 residues. Germline loops: CDR1 SGHTA, CDR2 FQGNSA. V lost 5 bases, J lost 3 bases, and 7 bases stayed unmatched. The CDR3 sequence: CASSPIAGGPTDTQYF. For the CDR3, the DNA is TGTGCCAGCAGCCCGATAGCGGGGGGGCCGACAGATACGCAGTATTTT.

The chain recombines TRBV3-1 (or the pseudogene TRBV3-2) with TRBJ1-3; D may be TRBD1 (5 bases). The CDR3 is made up of 16 amino acids. V lost 0 bases to trimming and J lost 4 bases, with 13 bases between them. Germline V gene data show CDR1 as LGHDT and CDR2 as YNNKEL (reference sequence). The CDR3 DNA is TGTGCCAGCAGCCAAGAAGGGGTTTTGGTCGGAAACACCATATATTTT. Translated, it gives CASSQEGVLVGNTIYF.

This clone came up a few times. The gene calls are TRBV5-4 and TRBJ2-1, with D hard to call. The CDR3 is made up of 11 amino acids. Germline V gives CDR1 SGHNT, CDR2 YYREEE (reference sequence). V shed 1 base and J shed 8 bases, with 4 bases lying between them. Here the CDR3 reads CASSLTDEQFF. The CDR3 DNA is TGTGCCAGCAGCTTGACGGATGAGCAGTTCTTC. Complete variable domain (other parts from reference TRBV5-4 and TRBJ2-1): ETGVTQSPTHLIKTRGQQVTLRCSSQSGHNTVSWYQQALGQGPQFIFQYYREEENGRGNFPPRFSGLQFPNYSSELNVNALELDDSALYLCASSLTDEQFFGPGTRLTVL.